Presented here are 21 T cell receptor beta chains from one specimen sequenced in a study of CD8 T cells in ankylosing spondylitis. From the 5' RACE reads, TCRdb called clonotypes with MiXCR, one entry per CDR3 protein. The repertoire holds about 130,000 distinct CDR3 sequences, with just under 7.5% as singletons. Sequenced: blood, either unsorted or a sorted T cell fraction (not recorded which). All receptors derive from a female donor with ankylosing spondylitis or in good health (not recorded which).

This clonotype was recorded many times. The CDR3 reads CASSVDAGQGTGELFF. CDR3 coding DNA: TGTGCCAGCAGCGTAGATGCAGGTCAGGGGACCGGGGAGCTGTTTTTT. The chain has TRBV9 and TRBJ2-2; a possible D gene is TRBD1 (6 bases). The germline V gene encodes CDR1 SGDLS and CDR2 YYNGEE. There are 16 residues in the CDR3. Trimming cost V 0 bases and J 5 bases, with 14 bases left between them. The complete variable domain, with remaining parts taken from reference TRBV9 and TRBJ2-2, reads DSGVTQTPKHLITATGQRVTLRCSPRSGDLSVYWYQQSLDQGLQFLIQYYNGEERAKGNILERFSAQQFPDLHSELNLSSLELGDSALYFCASSVDAGQGTGELFFGEGSRLTVL.

This clonotype has ten or more counts. The V and J genes are TRBV5-6 and TRBJ2-1; TRBD1 is a possible D gene (6 bases). The CDR3 has 13 residues. The germline CDR1 and CDR2 sequences are SGHDT and YYEEEE. Trimming removed 4 bases from V and 7 bases from J, with 12 bases in between. CDR3 DNA: TGTGCCAGCAGCGCCAGGACAGAGAATGAGCAGTTCTTC. The encoded protein is CASSARTENEQFF.

This clonotype was found many times. The chain uses TRBV6-5 and TRBJ1-2, with D possibly TRBD1 on 6 matching bases. Germline CDR1 is MNHEY and CDR2 is SVGAGI. CDR3 length: 13 residues. The V gene lost 4 bases and the J gene lost 4 bases, with 10 bases spanning the gap. CDR3 residues: CASSFTGTYGYTF. CDR3 DNA: TGTGCCAGCAGTTTCACAGGGACCTATGGCTACACCTTC.

This clonotype was seen repeatedly, ten times or more. The genes are TRBV9 and TRBJ1-1; D might be TRBD1 (5 bases). The CDR3 totals 16 residues. Germline V gives CDR1 SGDLS, CDR2 YYNGEE. Trimming pared 5 bases from V and 4 bases from J, leaving 21 bases between. The CDR3 DNA follows: TGTGCCAGCAGTAAAAGGGGAACCGGACCAGGCACTGAAGCTTTCTTT. Amino acid sequence: CASSKRGTGPGTEAFF.

To note about this clonotype: A read error may produce the germline difference seen at one junction end. This rearrangement joins TRBV5-1 to TRBJ2-2; D gene ambiguous. The CDR3 runs 13 residues. Germline V lookup: CDR1 SGHRS, CDR2 YFSETQ. The CDR3 coding sequence is TGCGCCAGCAGCCCACAGAACACCGAGGAGCTGTTTTTT. Its translation: CASSPQNTEELFF.

This clonotype has at least ten counts. The chain joins TRBV4-3 to TRBJ1-2; the match to TRBD1 covers 11 bases. This CDR3 has 15 residues. Germline loops: CDR1 LGHNA, CDR2 YSLEER. Germline trimming cut 5 bases from V and 3 bases from J; bases unmatched to any gene: 5. The chain's CDR3 is CASSGQGAHDYGYTF. The DNA of the CDR3 is TGCGCCAGCAGCGGACAGGGGGCGCACGACTATGGCTACACCTTC.

This clonotype was seen ten or more times. The gene calls are TRBV29-1 and TRBJ1-4; 11 bases map to TRBD1. Per the germline V gene, CDR1 is SQVTM and CDR2 is ANQGSEA. V was clipped by 7 bases and J by 8 bases; unmatched bases: 9. CDR3 length equals 14 residues. The CDR3 spells CSADPGQGEEKLFF. In DNA, the CDR3 is TGCAGCGCCGACCCGGGACAGGGGGAAGAAAAACTGTTTTTT.

This clonotype was counted many times. The CDR3 protein is CASARTGSYEQYF. In DNA, the CDR3 is TGTGCTAGTGCCCGGACTGGCTCCTACGAGCAGTACTTC. The chain is built from TRBV12-5 and TRBJ2-7, with D maybe TRBD2 (5 bases). The length of the CDR3 is 13 residues. V shed 7 bases and J shed 0 bases, with 10 bases lying between them. From germline, CDR1 is LGHNT and CDR2 FRNRAP.

This clonotype was counted ten times or more. The chain uses TRBV5-1 and TRBJ1-1, with no clear D. The V gene's germline CDR1 is SGHRS and CDR2 YFSETQ. V was pared by 0 bases and J by 3 bases, with 9 bases between. The CDR3 loop spans 14 amino acids. CDR3 sequence reads: CASSLVPADTEAFF. In nucleotides, the CDR3 is TGCGCCAGCAGCTTGGTTCCGGCGGACACTGAAGCTTTCTTT. The variable domain in full, completed from reference TRBV5-1 and TRBJ1-1, reads KAGVTQTPRYLIKTRGQQVTLSCSPISGHRSVSWYQQTPGQGLQFLFEYFSETQRNKGNFPGRFSGRQFSNSRSEMNVSTLELGDSALYLCASSLVPADTEAFFGQGTRLTVV.

Comment on this clonotype: Given a much more abundant clone one base away, this may be a read error. The genes are TRBV7-2 and TRBJ1-5, with D possibly TRBD1 on 6 matching bases. The CDR3 has 14 residues. Germline V CDR1 and CDR2: SGHTA, FQGNSA. As DNA, the CDR3 is TGTGCCAGCAGCTTGTTCGGGGGCAATCAGCTCCAGCATTTT. Translating it yields CASSLFGGNQLQHF.

This clonotype was detected many times. This chain uses TRBV5-1 with TRBJ2-1; D perhaps matches TRBD2 (6 bases). The CDR3 is 16 residues long. V lost 0 bases to trimming and J lost 2 bases, with 12 bases between them. From germline, CDR1 is SGHRS and CDR2 YFSETQ. DNA of the CDR3: TGCGCCAGCAGCTTGGAGGTAGCGGTCGCCTACAATGAGCAGTTCTTC. As protein: CASSLEVAVAYNEQFF.

This clonotype was recorded at least ten times. The gene calls are TRBV10-3 and TRBJ1-6; 7 bases agree with TRBD1. CDR1 is ENHRY, CDR2 SYGVKD, per germline. J was trimmed by 5 bases and V by 10 bases; bases with no gene match: 11. The CDR3 has 15 residues. The DNA for the CDR3 is TGTGCCACCGCCACCCCGGGACAGCATAATTCACCCCTCCACTTT. Translated: CATATPGQHNSPLHF.

This clonotype appeared many times. This chain joins TRBV5-1 and TRBJ1-1; no clear D gene. V dropped 2 bases and J dropped 3 bases, with 11 bases sitting between them. Germline V gene lookup returns CDR1 SGHRS and CDR2 YFSETQ. There are 14 residues in the CDR3. DNA for the CDR3: TGCGCCAGCAGCTTTTTATCCTCCCACACTGAAGCTTTCTTT. Translated: CASSFLSSHTEAFF.

This clonotype appeared many times. The chain is built from TRBV5-1 and TRBJ1-1; D remains ambiguous. Germline CDR1 reads SGHRS; CDR2 reads YFSETQ. The CDR3 spans 15 residues. Trimming pared 4 bases from V and 1 base from J, leaving 14 bases between. The CDR3 protein is CASSRVSAGNTEAFF. CDR3 DNA: TGCGCCAGCAGCCGGGTCTCGGCGGGGAACACTGAAGCTTTCTTT.

Many counts were recorded for this clonotype. The CDR3 sequence: CASSLSQGGGYSNQPQHF. The CDR3 DNA is TGTGCCAGCAGCTTATCACAGGGGGGAGGATATAGCAATCAGCCCCAGCATTTT. This rearrangement joins TRBV11-2 to TRBJ1-5; 8 bases match TRBD1. The CDR3 extends over 18 amino acids. The junction had 9 bases not matched to a gene; V was cut back by 2 bases and J by 0 bases. Looked up from germline, CDR1 is SGHAT and CDR2 is FQNNGV. The full variable domain, rest sourced from reference TRBV11-2 and TRBJ1-5, is EAGVAQSPRYKIIEKRQSVAFWCNPISGHATLYWYQQILGQGPKLLIQFQNNGVVDDSQLPKDRFSAERLKGVDSTLKIQPAKLEDSAVYLCASSLSQGGGYSNQPQHFGDGTRLSIL.

This clonotype was counted between two and nine times. This chain uses TRBV19 with TRBJ2-5; a weak D match, TRBD2 (7 bases). The CDR3 spans 15 residues. Trimming removed 4 bases from V and 2 bases from J, with 14 bases in between. Germline V gene lookup returns CDR1 LNHDA and CDR2 SQIVND (reference sequence). CDR3 sequence (DNA): TGTGCCAGTAGTACCGGGGGGACAAAACAAGAGACCCAGTACTTC. The encoded protein is CASSTGGTKQETQYF.

This clonotype was seen many times. V is TRBV29-1 and J is TRBJ2-3; TRBD2 aligns across 9 bases. Trimming took 1 base from V and 3 from J; bases not matched to a gene: 8. The CDR3 contains 16 residues. Germline V gene lookup returns CDR1 SQVTM and CDR2 ANQGSEA. Here the CDR3 reads CSVEGLAGRGTDTQYF. The DNA for the CDR3 is TGCAGCGTTGAAGGTCTAGCGGGGAGGGGGACAGATACGCAGTATTTT.

This clonotype was seen repeatedly, ten times or more. The V gene is TRBV11-1, the J gene TRBJ1-6; tentative D call: TRBD1 (5 bases). Germline-derived CDR1 and CDR2 are SGHAT and FQDESV (reference sequence). This CDR3 region has 19 residues. Trimming removed 0 bases from V and 3 bases from J, with 18 bases in between. CDR3 sequence (DNA): TGTGCCAGCAGCTTAGCGCCAACGGGGCGCGAATTCTATAATTCACCCCTCCACTTT. This codes for CASSLAPTGREFYNSPLHF. Based on the CDR3 plus reference TRBV11-1 and TRBJ1-6, the full variable domain is EAEVAQSPRYKITEKSQAVAFWCDPISGHATLYWYRQILGQGPELLVQFQDESVVDDSQLPKDRFSAERLKGVDSTLKIQPAELGDSAMYLCASSLAPTGREFYNSPLHFGNGTRLTVT.

In its sample, this clonotype was seen many times. The genes are TRBV15 and TRBJ1-4, with 10 bases lining up with TRBD1. The J segment lost 7 bases and the V segment lost 1 base, leaving 3 bases of the junction unmatched. CDR1 is LNHNV and CDR2 is YYDKDF in the germline V gene (reference sequence). This CDR3 is built from 15 residues. CDR3 in amino acids: CATSRATGGIEKLFF. DNA for the CDR3: TGTGCCACCAGCAGAGCGACAGGGGGCATTGAAAAACTGTTTTTT.

This clonotype has a count of ten or more. This chain connects TRBV7-8 to TRBJ1-3; TRBD1 matches 10 bases. This CDR3 has 18 residues. Germline trimming cut 5 bases from V and 0 bases from J; bases unmatched to any gene: 10. CDR1 SGHVS and CDR2 FQNEAQ come from the germline V gene. CDR3 DNA sequence: TGTGCCAGCAGCCTCACCGGGACAGGGGCATTCTCTGGAAACACCATATATTTT. Translation gives CASSLTGTGAFSGNTIYF.

This clonotype was seen at least ten times. The J gene is TRBJ2-1, the V gene TRBV5-1, with 9 bases lining up with TRBD1. V shed 2 bases and J 11 bases; nucleotides not matched to a gene: 14. The CDR3 runs 16 residues. Germline V gives CDR1 SGHRS, CDR2 YFSETQ. The CDR3: CASSFTPGQGAMKQFF. The CDR3 bases are TGCGCCAGCAGCTTTACACCGGGACAGGGAGCAATGAAGCAGTTCTTC.